A selection of T cell receptor beta chains follows, all from one sample in a study of T cell repertoires in cytomegalovirus infection. TCRdb reprocessed the reads via MiXCR and lists one record per CDR3 protein. Among 200,000 or so distinct CDR3 sequences, roughly 30% were seen once, and the ten largest hold about 28%. Source material: PBMCs. Every receptor here comes from a human donor in good health (CMV status not recorded). Some clones in this sample may be carry-over from other donors' samples. Both conserved end residues are trimmed from each CDR3.

J	V	CDR3
TRBJ1-2	TRBV19	ASSRSDWERNGYT
TRBJ1-2	TRBV7-2	ASSLSTGANYGYT
TRBJ2-7	TRBV7-3	ASSSTRLSYEQY
TRBJ1-1	TRBV19	ASSRGNTEAF
TRBJ2-7	TRBV29-1	SVEDQGSGGPTYEQY
TRBJ2-1	TRBV2	ASSAGRSGGYNEQF
TRBJ1-2	TRBV3-1	ASSQATGLGGYT
TRBJ2-6	TRBV12-5	ASGPGINEGTGANVLT
TRBJ2-7	TRBV28	ASSSRTSGRYEQY
TRBJ1-4	TRBV28	ASSTPGRGEKLF
TRBJ1-5	TRBV6-2/TRBV6-3	ASRGFSNQPQH
TRBJ1-5	TRBV7-2	ASSLELFNQPQH
TRBJ1-1	TRBV19	ASTGRGNTEAF
TRBJ2-3	TRBV5-1	ASSLAVFGQGYGPSTDTQY
TRBJ2-7	TRBV23-1	ASSHLRDRGRYEQY
TRBJ1-5	TRBV19	ASSMGQGRADQPQH
TRBJ1-6	TRBV14	ASSHLGTANSPLH
TRBJ2-5	TRBV7-2	ASNPELAEETQY
TRBJ1-1	TRBV2	ASSAPGHHTEAF
TRBJ1-1	TRBV5-6	ASSPATGAMNTEAF
TRBJ2-2	TRBV7-2	ASTPKTANTGELF
TRBJ1-2	TRBV7-6	ASSSTPGRYGYT
TRBJ2-3	TRBV7-2	ASSHRGGAGGDTQY
TRBJ2-7	TRBV11-2	ASSSGTGTYEQY
TRBJ2-3	TRBV7-9	ASSLIGPSTDTQY
TRBJ2-2	TRBV4-3	ASSQDRDTGELF
TRBJ2-3	TRBV11-3	ASSPSGEGDTQY
TRBJ2-3	TRBV12-3/TRBV12-4	ASSYWDREDTQY
TRBJ2-7	TRBV20-1	SARDQIGDRPYEQY